Shown below are 13 T cell receptor beta chains from a single sample sequenced in a study of OX40 agonist ivuxolimab in advanced cancers. The assay was immunoSEQ multiplex PCR, and TCRdb's table has in-frame clones only and misses some. The data contain 95,000 to 100,000 clones, about four fifths of them singletons. This specimen was CD4+ or CD8+ T cells sorted from blood, taken in a trial of the OX40 agonist ivuxolimab. The receptor source for this set is an adult with an advanced solid tumor such as melanoma, head and neck, liver or kidney cancer.

The V call is TRBV7-6, the J call TRBJ1-1, with 11 bases fitting TRBD1. After removal of 5 bases from V and 4 bases from J, the junction contained 3 bases not matched to a gene. CDR1 is SGHVS, CDR2 FNYEAQ, per germline. This CDR3 contains 14 residues. CDR3 residues: CASSPGTGGTEAFF. In nucleotides, the CDR3 is TGTGCCAGCAGCCCCGGGACAGGGGGCACTGAAGCTTTCTTT. The full variable domain, completed using reference TRBV7-6 and TRBJ1-1, is GAGVSQSPRYKVTKRGQDVALRCDPISGHVSLYWYRQALGQGPEFLTYFNYEAQQDKSGLPNDRFSAERPEGSISTLTIQRTEQRDSAMYRCASSPGTGGTEAFFGQGTRLTVV.

The V call is TRBV7-2, the J call TRBJ1-4; TRBD1 is a possible D gene (6 bases). Germline V gives CDR1 SGHTA, CDR2 FQGNSA. The CDR3 is 13 residues long. V was shortened by 5 bases and J by 8 bases, with 12 bases between the two germline ends. CDR3 in amino acids: CASSLVDREKLFF. For the CDR3, the DNA is TGTGCCAGCAGCCTGGTGGACAGAGAAAAACTGTTTTTT.

The J gene is TRBJ2-1, the V gene TRBV5-1, with 9 nucleotides matching TRBD2. V lost 0 bases, J lost 10 bases, and 8 bases stayed unmatched. This CDR3 region has 15 residues. Germline-derived CDR1 and CDR2 are SGHRS and YFSETQ. The CDR3 sequence: CASSLDPAGGGEQFF. In nucleotides, the CDR3 is TGCGCCAGCAGCTTGGATCCAGCGGGAGGAGGGGAGCAGTTCTTC.

This chain joins TRBV28 and TRBJ2-3; TRBD2 aligns across 16 bases. V lost 6 bases to trimming and J lost 6 bases; unmatched junction nucleotides: 3. The CDR3 covers 15 residues. Per germline, CDR1 MDHEN and CDR2 SYDVKM. The CDR3 is CASRGLAGGKDTQYF. The DNA for the CDR3 is TGTGCCAGCAGGGGACTAGCGGGAGGGAAGGATACGCAGTATTTT. Full variable domain (remainder filled in from reference TRBV28 and TRBJ2-3): DVKVTQSSRYLVKRTGEKVFLECVQDMDHENMFWYRQDPGLGLRLIYFSYDVKMKEKGDIPEGYSVSREKKERFSLILESASTNQTSMYLCASRGLAGGKDTQYFGPGTRLTVL.

The chain employs TRBV27 and TRBJ2-6; the match to TRBD1 covers 7 bases. Trimming at V came to 5 bases and at J to 5 bases, leaving 3 bases not matched to a gene. The germline V gene has CDR1 MNHEY and CDR2 SMNVEV (reference sequence). CDR3 length: 14 residues. The CDR3 sequence: CASSPTGWANVLTF. DNA for the CDR3: TGTGCCAGCAGTCCGACAGGGTGGGCCAACGTCCTGACTTTC.

The V call is TRBV6-6, the J call TRBJ1-2, with D hard to call. Trimming removed 0 bases from V and 0 bases from J, with 5 bases in between. CDR1 is MNHNY, CDR2 SVGAGI, per germline (reference sequence). This CDR3 has 14 residues. CDR3 bases: TGTGCCAGCAGTTACTCCGCAGCTAACTATGGCTACACCTTC. This codes for CASSYSAANYGYTF.

The count of this clone is one. V is TRBV7-2 and J is TRBJ2-3; 8 nucleotides agree with TRBD1. V shed 0 bases, J shed 2 bases, and the junction held 4 bases outside the gene matches. The CDR3 consists of 16 residues. Germline V lookup: CDR1 SGHTA, CDR2 FQGNSA. CDR3 nucleotides: TGTGCCAGCAGCTTAGCGTGGGACAGGACCACAGATACGCAGTATTTT. Its protein is CASSLAWDRTTDTQYF.

A few counts support this clone. J is TRBJ1-3 and V is TRBV29-1; possibly TRBD1 for D (5 bases). The germline V and J ends were trimmed by 4 bases and 1 base, with 14 bases remaining between them. CDR3 length: 15 amino acids. The V gene's germline CDR1 is SQVTM and CDR2 ANQGSEA. The CDR3 sequence: CSVGRGGRSGNTIYF. The DNA of the CDR3 is TGCAGCGTTGGGAGGGGTGGTCGTTCTGGAAACACCATATATTTT.

The chain recombines TRBV28 with TRBJ1-2; D remains unclear. Germline CDR1 reads MDHEN; CDR2 reads SYDVKM. Trimming removed 1 base from V and 3 bases from J, with 9 bases in between. The CDR3 consists of 14 residues. This chain's CDR3 is CASSLLGRDYGYTF. CDR3 nucleotide sequence: TGTGCCAGCAGTTTATTGGGGAGGGACTATGGCTACACCTTC.

This clone appeared a single time. The rearrangement joins TRBV7-9 to TRBJ2-7; 10 bases match TRBD2. Per germline, CDR1 SEHNR and CDR2 FQNEAQ (reference sequence). V shed 5 bases and J 7 bases; nucleotides not matched to a gene: 11. CDR3 length: 15 amino acids. The CDR3 coding sequence is TGTGCCAGCAGCGCGGGTAGCGGGGGGAAACTTGAGCAGTACTTC. This gives the protein CASSAGSGGKLEQYF.

This chain joins TRBV6-1 and TRBJ1-1, with unresolved D. CDR3 size: 12 residues. V was pared by 6 bases and J by 3 bases, with 8 bases between. Germline V gene lookup returns CDR1 MNHNS and CDR2 SASEGT. The DNA of the CDR3 is TGTGCCAGCAGCGGGGTGTACACTGAAGCTTTCTTT. It specifies CASSGVYTEAFF.

The chain joins TRBV4-3 to TRBJ2-7; 10 positions agree with TRBD1. Germline lookup yields CDR1 LGHNA and CDR2 YSLEER. The CDR3 has 15 residues. The junction had 5 bases not matched to a gene; V was cut back by 1 base and J by 5 bases. CDR3 amino acids: CASSQGWDRGHEQYF. CDR3 nucleotide sequence: TGCGCCAGCAGCCAAGGGTGGGACAGGGGCCACGAGCAGTACTTC.

This clone was found once. This sequence joins TRBV5-1 and TRBJ2-4, with TRBD2 identical over 7 bases. The CDR3 spans 16 residues. In germline, CDR1 is SGHRS, CDR2 YFSETQ. V gave up 4 bases and J gave up 3 bases; unmatched junction bases: 10. The CDR3 DNA reads TGCGCCAGCAGCCCAGGCTTCACGGGAGGCAAAAACATTCAGTACTTC. Translated, it gives CASSPGFTGGKNIQYF.